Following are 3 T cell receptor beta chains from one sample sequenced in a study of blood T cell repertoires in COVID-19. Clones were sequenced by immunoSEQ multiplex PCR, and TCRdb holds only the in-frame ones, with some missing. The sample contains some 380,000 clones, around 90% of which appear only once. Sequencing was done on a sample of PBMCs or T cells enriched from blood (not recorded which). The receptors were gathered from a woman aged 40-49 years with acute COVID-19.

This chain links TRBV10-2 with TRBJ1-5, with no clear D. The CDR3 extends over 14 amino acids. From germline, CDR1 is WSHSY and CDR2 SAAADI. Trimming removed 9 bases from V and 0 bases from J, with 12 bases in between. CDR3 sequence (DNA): TGCGCCAGTGCCGAGTTTGATAGCAATCAGCCCCAGCATTTT. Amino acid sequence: CASAEFDSNQPQHF.

DNA for the CDR3: TGCGCCAGCAGCTTTGACGGGGGAGGTCAGCCCCAGCATTTT. This translates into CASSFDGGGQPQHF. The chain has TRBV5-1 and TRBJ1-5; maybe TRBD1 (5 bases). Trimming took 2 bases from V and 6 from J, leaving 12 bases between them. This CDR3 is 14 amino acids long. The germline CDR1 and CDR2 sequences are SGHRS and YFSETQ.

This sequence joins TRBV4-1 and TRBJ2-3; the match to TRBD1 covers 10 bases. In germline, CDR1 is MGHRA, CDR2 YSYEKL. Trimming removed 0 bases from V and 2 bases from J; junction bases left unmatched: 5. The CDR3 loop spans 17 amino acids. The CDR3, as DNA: TGCGCCAGCAGCCAAGAAGGGACAGGGGCCGTCACAGATACGCAGTATTTT. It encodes CASSQEGTGAVTDTQYF.